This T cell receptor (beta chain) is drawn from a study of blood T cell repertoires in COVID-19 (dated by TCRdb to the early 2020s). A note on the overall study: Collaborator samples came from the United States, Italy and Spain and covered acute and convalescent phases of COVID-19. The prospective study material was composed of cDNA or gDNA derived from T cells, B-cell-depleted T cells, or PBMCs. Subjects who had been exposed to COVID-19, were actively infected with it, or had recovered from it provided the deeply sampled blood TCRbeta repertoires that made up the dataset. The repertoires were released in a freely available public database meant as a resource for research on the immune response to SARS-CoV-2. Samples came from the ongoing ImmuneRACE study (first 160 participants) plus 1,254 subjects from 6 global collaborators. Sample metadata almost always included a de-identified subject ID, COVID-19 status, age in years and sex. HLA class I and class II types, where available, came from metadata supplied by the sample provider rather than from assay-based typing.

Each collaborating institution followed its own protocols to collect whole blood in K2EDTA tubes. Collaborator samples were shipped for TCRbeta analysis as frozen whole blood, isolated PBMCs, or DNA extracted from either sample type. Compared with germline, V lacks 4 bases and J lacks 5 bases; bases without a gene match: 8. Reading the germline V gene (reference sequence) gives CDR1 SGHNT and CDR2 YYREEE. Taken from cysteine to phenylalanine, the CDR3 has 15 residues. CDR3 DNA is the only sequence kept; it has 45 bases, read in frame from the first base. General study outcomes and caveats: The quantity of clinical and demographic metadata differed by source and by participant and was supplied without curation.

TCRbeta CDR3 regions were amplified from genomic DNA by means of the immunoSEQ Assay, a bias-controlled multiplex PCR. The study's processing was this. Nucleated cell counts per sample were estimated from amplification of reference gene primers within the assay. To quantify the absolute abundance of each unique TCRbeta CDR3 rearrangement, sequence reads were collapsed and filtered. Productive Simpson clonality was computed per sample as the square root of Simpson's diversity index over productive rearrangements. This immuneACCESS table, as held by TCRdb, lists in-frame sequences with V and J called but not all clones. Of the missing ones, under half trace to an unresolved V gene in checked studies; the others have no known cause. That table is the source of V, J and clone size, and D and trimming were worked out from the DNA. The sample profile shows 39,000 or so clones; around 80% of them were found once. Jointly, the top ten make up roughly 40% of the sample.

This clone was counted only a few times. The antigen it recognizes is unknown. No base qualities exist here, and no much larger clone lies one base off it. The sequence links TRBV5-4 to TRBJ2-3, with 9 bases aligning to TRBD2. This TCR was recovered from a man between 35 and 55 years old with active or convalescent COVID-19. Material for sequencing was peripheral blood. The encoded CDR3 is CASSPRGGQGDTQYF. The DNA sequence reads TGTGCCAGCAGCCCGCGGGGGGGCCAGGGAGATACGCAGTATTTT.